Here is one T cell receptor beta chain with its context. The record originates from a study of regulatory T cells in long-lasting Graves disease. The CDR3 runs 17 residues. J gave up 5 bases and V 4 bases, and 7 bases lay outside the gene matches. Germline V gives CDR1 SGHTA, CDR2 FQGTGA. The time point was: newly diagnosed GD, antithyroid drugs for less than 3 months. Following extraction of RNA from PBMCs, that RNA was used to make the TCR library. Building the TCR beta libraries relied on iRepertoire HTBI primers, and CDR3 regions underwent Arm-PCR. TCRdb re-derived calls from the multiplex PCR reads in MiXCR, one entry per CDR3 protein. The sample holds 420,000 or so distinct CDR3 sequences; about 15% are singletons and the top ten take about 25%. The same data also contributed to another study, on T cells in Graves' hyperthyroidism and ophthalmopathy.

This TCR was sampled from a woman aged 18-29 years with Graves disease. The sample here was peripheral blood mononuclear cells (PBMCs), taken at new diagnosis, from a patient treated with antithyroid drugs. The rearrangement joins TRBV7-3 to TRBJ2-1; 14 bases match TRBD2. The CDR3 nucleotides are TGTGCCAGCAGCTCCGGACTAGCGGGAGGCTTTGACAATGAGCAGTTCTTC. Amino acid sequence: CASSSGLAGGFDNEQFF. The entire variable domain, with the rest obtained from reference TRBV7-3 and TRBJ2-1, is as follows: GAGVSQTPSNKVTEKGKYVELRCDPISGHTALYWYRQSLGQGPEFLIYFQGTGAADDSGLPNDRFFAVRPEGSVSTLKIQRTERGDSAVYLCASSSGLAGGFDNEQFFGPGTRLTVL.